Detailed here is one T cell receptor (beta chain). This sample was taken from a study of control samples from healthy donors and cancer patients. The data were produced by immunoSEQ multiplex PCR, yet TCRdb's version contains in-frame clones alone and is incomplete. The data contain roughly 130,000 clones, approximately 91% of them singletons. CDR1 and CDR2 (germline): WNHNN, SYGVQD (reference sequence). The CDR3 extends over 13 amino acids. Trimming removed 6 bases at V and 6 bases at J, with 11 bases between. The receptor's source is a man aged 50 or older in good health. The chain employs TRBV10-1 and TRBJ2-2, with D possibly being TRBD1 (6 bases). Sequences were obtained from blood. The CDR3 loop is CASSPGVPGELFF. CDR3 in DNA: TGCGCCAGCAGCCCAGGGGTCCCCGGGGAGCTGTTTTTT.